The clone carrying this T cell receptor (beta chain) was seen a few times. Germline V gene sequence: CDR1 SGHDN, CDR2 FVKESK. The CDR3 is 14 amino acids. The V segment lost 3 bases and the J segment 11 bases; nucleotides outside the gene matches: 12. This record belongs to a study of graft-versus-host responses after intestinal transplantation. Responder cells labeled with CFSE (about 200,000) were co-plated with irradiated stimulator cells labeled with violet dye (about 200,000). Both CD3+CD4+ and CD3+CD8+ responders that were proliferating and CFSE-low underwent sorting after the reaction. Sequencing was performed with immunoSEQ multiplex PCR; in TCRdb, only in-frame clones are kept and a portion is missing. The repertoire includes about 21,000 clones, approximately 40% of them detected once, and under 2% sits in the top ten. Study-level results: Researchers found peak circulating GvH clone levels linked to early post-transplant HvG declines. GvH clones detected in recipient marrow included some appearing first in ileum or blood.

The sample was alloreactive CD8+ T cells from a mixed lymphocyte reaction culture, taken before intestinal transplant. Subset denoted: CFSE-low proliferating T cells sorted from roughly six-day pre-transplant mixed lymphocyte reaction (GvH or HvG direction). V is TRBV14 and J is TRBJ1-1; 7 nucleotides agree with TRBD1. The receptor's source is a human patient who received an intestinal transplant. The CDR3 bases are TGTGCCAGCAGCCATAGAGACAGGGCCGAGGATGCTTTCTTT. It yields the protein CASSHRDRAEDAFF.